This T cell receptor (beta chain) was obtained from a study of response to subunit inactivated influenza vaccine listed by TCRdb under 2018. Some background on the complete study: The study used deep quantitative T cell receptor repertoire profiling to track responses to a trivalent subunit inactivated influenza vaccine.

Remarks on this clonotype: Its antigen is still unknown. No much larger clonotype is one base removed from it; base qualities were not supplied.

The CDR3 contains 15 residues, cysteine and phenylalanine counted. The entry retains the CDR3 DNA only, 45 bases that are in frame from base 1. Trimming costs V 5 bases and J 2 bases, and their ends lie 15 bases apart. Overall study outcomes, separate from this receptor: According to the authors, only a limited number of new T cells may be recruited by each seasonal influenza vaccination.

Libraries were constructed by RT-PCR. The sample was run on an Illumina HiSeq 2500. TCRdb trimmed the raw reads at Q25, called clones with MiXCR and kept productive beta chains. For every CDR3 protein sequence, its rows merge into one entry that carries the most common genes and DNA. For this sample the table gives about 570,000 distinct CDR3 sequences, of which about 11% were detected only once. The top ten clonotypes cover around 10% of the sample. The sample was also reused in another study, on T cells expressing NK-cell markers. As described in the second report: TCR beta cDNA libraries were made by 5'RACE template switching that added a universal primer site and unique molecular identifiers. TCR beta-chain repertoires were profiled in sorted CD3+CD56+NKG2C+, CD3+CD56+NKG2C- and CD3+CD56-NKG2C+ T-cell subsets from about 8 donors. Most of the eight sequenced donors were HCMV-seropositive and one was HCMV-seronegative. In several experiments an anti-gammadeltaTCR antibody was added to restrict sorting to alphabetaTCR-expressing T cells. In over five donors, the dominant CD3+CD56+NKG2C+ clonotypes were found to rank among the top 10 CD8+ clonotypes and to make up roughly 1.0-7.0% of CD8+ T cells. Those dominant clonotypes were again the most abundant among CD3+CD56-NKG2C+ cells in a few donors, at roughly 25-60.1%. Whether the expanded NKG2C-expressing T cell clones were specific for HCMV antigens remained unclear. The study sequenced eight donors, all healthy volunteers chosen at random: three men and five women. HCMV serostatus was determined by detecting HCMV-specific IgG in serum with a commercial ELISA kit. Ficoll density gradient centrifugation was used to isolate peripheral blood mononuclear cells from blood. For five or six donors, unsorted PBMC were also used to sequence bulk peripheral blood T-cell repertoires. Synthesis of cDNA was primed from the TCR beta constant segment and was followed by two consecutive PCR amplification steps. Sequencing of the libraries produced 2 x 150 bp reads on Illumina HiSeq 2000/2500, MiSeq or NextSeq. Reads were demultiplexed and grouped by UMI with MIGEC, and clonotypes were assembled and quantified with MiTCR. To remove erroneous sequences, TCR cDNA sequences were retained only when supported by two or more reads. The tcR package was used for downstream repertoire analysis, with clonotypes matched between fractions based on CDR3 nucleotide sequence plus V segment. VDJmatch was used to annotate antigen specificity against VDJdb, with one amino acid substitution in CDR3 permitted.

The sequencing used PBMCs from blood, collected on the day of vaccination. The clonotype was recovered from a man between 45 and 60 years old who received an inactivated influenza vaccine. Donor details come from another sample of the same person, matched by shared clones. The chain uses TRBV12-3 or TRBV12-4 and TRBJ2-5, with the D gene possibly TRBD1 or TRBD2, each one fitting 6 bases. The nucleotide sequence is TGTGCCAGCAGTGGGAACAGGGCGGGGCAAGAGACCCAGTACTTC. This encodes CASSGNRAGQETQYF.